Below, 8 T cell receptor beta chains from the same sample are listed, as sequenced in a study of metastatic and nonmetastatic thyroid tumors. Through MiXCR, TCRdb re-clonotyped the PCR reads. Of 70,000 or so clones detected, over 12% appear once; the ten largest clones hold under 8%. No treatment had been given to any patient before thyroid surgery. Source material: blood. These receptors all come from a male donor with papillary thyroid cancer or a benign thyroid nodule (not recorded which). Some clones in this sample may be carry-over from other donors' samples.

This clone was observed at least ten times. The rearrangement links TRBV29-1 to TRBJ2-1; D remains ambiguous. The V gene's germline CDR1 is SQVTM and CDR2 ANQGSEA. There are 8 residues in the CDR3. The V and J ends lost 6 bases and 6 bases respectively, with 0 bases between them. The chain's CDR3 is CSVNEQFF. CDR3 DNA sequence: TGCAGCGTCAATGAGCAGTTCTTC.

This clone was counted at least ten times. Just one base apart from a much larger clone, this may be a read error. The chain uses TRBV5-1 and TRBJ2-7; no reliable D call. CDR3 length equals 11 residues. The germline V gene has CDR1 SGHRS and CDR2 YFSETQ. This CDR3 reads CASSFANEQHF. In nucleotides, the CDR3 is TGCGCCAGCAGCTTTGCTAACGAGCAGCACTTC.

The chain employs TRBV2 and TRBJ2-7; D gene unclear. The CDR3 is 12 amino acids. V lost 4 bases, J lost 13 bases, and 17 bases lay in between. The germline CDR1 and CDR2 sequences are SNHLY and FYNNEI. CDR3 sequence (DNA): TGTGCCAGCAGTGTCCAGTCCTACGATCATTACGTC. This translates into CASSVQSYDHYV.

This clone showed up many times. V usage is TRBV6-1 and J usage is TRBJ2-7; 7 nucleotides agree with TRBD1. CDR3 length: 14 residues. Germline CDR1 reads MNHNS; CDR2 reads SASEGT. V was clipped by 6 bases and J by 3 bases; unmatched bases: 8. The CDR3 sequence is CASSPGTDVYEQYF. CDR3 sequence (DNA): TGTGCCAGCAGCCCTGGGACAGACGTCTACGAGCAGTACTTC.

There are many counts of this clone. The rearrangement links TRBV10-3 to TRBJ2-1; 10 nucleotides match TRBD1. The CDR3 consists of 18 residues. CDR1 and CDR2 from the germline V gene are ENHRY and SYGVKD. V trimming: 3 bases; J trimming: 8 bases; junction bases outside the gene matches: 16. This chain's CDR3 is CAISDRSPDRGNYDEQFF. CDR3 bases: TGTGCCATCAGTGATAGGTCACCGGACAGGGGGAATTATGATGAGCAGTTCTTC.

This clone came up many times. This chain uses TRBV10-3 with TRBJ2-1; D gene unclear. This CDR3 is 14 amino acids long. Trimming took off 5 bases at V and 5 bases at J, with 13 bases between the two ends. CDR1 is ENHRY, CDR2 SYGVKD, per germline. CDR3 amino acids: CAISTGPGDNEQFF. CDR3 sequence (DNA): TGTGCCATCAGTACCGGACCCGGAGACAATGAGCAGTTCTTC.

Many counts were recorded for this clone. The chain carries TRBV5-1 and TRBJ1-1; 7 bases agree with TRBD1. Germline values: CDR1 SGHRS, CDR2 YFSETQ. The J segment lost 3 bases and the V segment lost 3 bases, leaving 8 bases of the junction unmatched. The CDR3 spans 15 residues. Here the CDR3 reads CASSYFDREDTEAFF. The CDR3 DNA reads TGCGCCAGCAGCTATTTCGACAGGGAGGACACTGAAGCTTTCTTT. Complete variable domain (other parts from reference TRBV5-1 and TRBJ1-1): KAGVTQTPRYLIKTRGQQVTLSCSPISGHRSVSWYQQTPGQGLQFLFEYFSETQRNKGNFPGRFSGRQFSNSRSEMNVSTLELGDSALYLCASSYFDREDTEAFFGQGTRLTVV.

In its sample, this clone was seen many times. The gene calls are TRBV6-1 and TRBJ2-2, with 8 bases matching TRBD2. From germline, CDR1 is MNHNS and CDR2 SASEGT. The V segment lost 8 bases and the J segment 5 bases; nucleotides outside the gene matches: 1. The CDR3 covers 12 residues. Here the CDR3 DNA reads TGTGCCAGCGGGACTAGTACCGGGGAGCTGTTTTTT. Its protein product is CASGTSTGELFF.